The rows below give T cell receptor beta chains drawn from one sample of a study of metastatic and nonmetastatic thyroid tumors. TCRdb reassembled clones from the PCR reads with MiXCR. Of thousands of clones in the sample, more than 20% were seen once. Sequencing was done on a sample of tumor tissue. The receptors were sampled from a male donor with papillary thyroid cancer or a benign thyroid nodule (not recorded which). Some clones in this sample may be carry-over from other donors' samples. The CDR3 runs from the conserved cysteine through the conserved F or W. The order of the fields is clone size, J gene, V gene, D gene, CDR3 DNA, CDR3 protein. D genes are given only for firm matches. Clone size appears in some rows only: once, few, many, or a class for an expanded clone.

>.|TRBJ1-3|TRBV20-1|.
TGCAGTTCTGCTTCTACAGAAAGGGGCAGCAACGGAAACACCATATATTTT
CSSASTERGSNGNTIYF
>many|TRBJ2-2|TRBV7-3|.
TGTGCCAGCAGCTTCCTACCGGGACAAAATAACACCGGGGAGCTGTTTTTT
CASSFLPGQNNTGELFF
>many|TRBJ2-6|TRBV5-6|.
TGTGCCAGCAGAATTCGGGGATCTGGGGCCAACGTCCTGACTTTC
CASRIRGSGANVLTF
>.|TRBJ1-2|TRBV2|.
TGTGCCAGCAGTCCTGAACGATCGGCGCGGGGCTACACCTTC
CASSPERSARGYTF
>large|TRBJ2-2|TRBV2|TRBD1
TGTGCCAGCAGGGCAGACAGGGACGCCGGGGAGCTGTTTTTT
CASRADRDAGELFF
>few|TRBJ2-7|TRBV28|.
TGTGCCAGCAGTGGTTCGGGGGCGGAACAGTACTTC
CASSGSGAEQYF
>medium-sized|TRBJ2-1|TRBV14|TRBD2
TGTGCCAGCAGCGCGGGGACTAGCGGGGGGAATGAGCAGTTCTTC
CASSAGTSGGNEQFF
>medium-sized|TRBJ2-2|TRBV6-2/TRBV6-3|.
TGTGCCAGCGGGGCAGCGGGTGGCGGGGAGCTGTTTTTT
CASGAAGGGELFF
>.|TRBJ1-5|TRBV6-2/TRBV6-3|.
TGTGCCAGCAGTTACGCCCCGGGGATGGGTCAGCCCCAGCATTTT
CASSYAPGMGQPQHF
>few|TRBJ2-6|TRBV6-1|.
TGTGCCACCTGGGATGAGCGCCGAGGGGCCAACGTCCTGACTTTC
CATWDERRGANVLTF
>many|TRBJ2-3|TRBV5-1|.
TGCGCCAGCAGCTTGGGGGATACGCAGTATTTT
CASSLGDTQYF
>.|TRBJ2-3|TRBV18|TRBD1
TGTGCCAGCTCCCCCAGGGGGCTCGGCACAGATACGCAGTATTTT
CASSPRGLGTDTQYF
>.|TRBJ2-7|TRBV27|TRBD1
TGTGCCAGCAGTGGGGACAGTGGGTACTGTGAGCAGTACTTC
CASSGDSGYCEQYF
>.|TRBJ1-6|TRBV6-1|.
TGTGCCAACAGTGAGTTTGTAGGAAGCTCCTATAATTCACCCCTCCACTTT
CANSEFVGSSYNSPLHF
>.|TRBJ2-1|TRBV28|.
TGTGCCAGCAGTTTCGAGCATTTGAATGAGCAGTTCTTC
CASSFEHLNEQFF
>medium-sized|TRBJ2-6|TRBV28|.
TGTGCCAGCTCAGCTGGGGCCAACGTCCTGACTTTC
CASSAGANVLTF